This is a list of T cell receptor beta chains from one sample in a study of chemoradiotherapy in HPV16-positive cancers. Clones were sequenced by immunoSEQ multiplex PCR, and TCRdb holds only the in-frame ones, with some missing. The sample lists about 20,000 clones, about two thirds occurring once. The sample was gathered from a patient who underwent chemoradiotherapy. The receptors here all came from a human donor with HPV-associated anogenital cancer. Both conserved end residues are part of each CDR3. D genes are given only for firm matches. Only part of the rows carry a size: once, few, many, or a class if the clone is expanded.

TRBD1,TRBJ1-2,TRBV5-4,once,CASSPGTGSYGYTF,TGTGCCAGCAGCCCCGGGACAGGGAGCTATGGCTACACCTTC
-,TRBJ2-5,TRBV5-4,-,CASSLAVRQETQYF,TGTGCCAGCAGCTTGGCGGTCAGGCAAGAGACCCAGTACTTC
-,TRBJ1-6,TRBV28,-,CASSLPGRVNSPLHF,TGTGCCAGCAGTTTACCCGGACGGGTTAATTCACCCCTCCACTTT
-,TRBJ2-1,TRBV6-4,-,CASSPTYLGEQFF,TGTGCCAGCAGCCCCACTTATCTCGGTGAGCAGTTCTTC
-,TRBJ1-2,TRBV19,few,CASSIEPSNYGYTF,TGTGCCAGTAGTATAGAGCCTTCTAACTATGGCTACACCTTC
-,TRBJ2-3,TRBV19,-,CASSIFPDTQYF,TGTGCCAGTAGTATTTTTCCAGATACGCAGTATTTT
TRBD2,TRBJ2-5,TRBV27,once,CASRRTSGTYQETQYF,TGTGCCAGCAGACGGACTAGCGGAACCTACCAAGAGACCCAGTACTTC
-,TRBJ1-2,TRBV7-2,-,CASSSGFSGPYGYTF,TGTGCCAGCAGCTCGGGGTTTAGTGGCCCCTATGGCTACACCTTC
TRBD1,TRBJ1-2,TRBV25-1,-,CASSESGTDYGYTF,TGTGCCAGCAGTGAATCCGGGACAGACTATGGCTACACCTTC
-,TRBJ2-2,TRBV2,-,CASTERENGELFF,TGTGCCAGCACCGAGAGGGAAAACGGGGAGCTGTTTTTT
-,TRBJ2-2,TRBV6-5,few,CASSFTGKGTGELFF,TGTGCCAGCAGTTTCACAGGGAAGGGCACCGGGGAGCTGTTTTTT
-,TRBJ1-6,TRBV14,-,CASSRAPGEGYNSPLHF,TGTGCCAGCAGCCGCGCCCCGGGGGAAGGCTATAATTCACCCCTCCACTTT
-,TRBJ2-7,TRBV28,-,CASSQEQGLRGEQYF,TGTGCCAGCAGTCAAGAGCAGGGCCTGAGGGGGGAGCAGTACTTC
-,TRBJ2-1,TRBV11-2,-,CASSLVVGNEQFF,TGTGCCAGCAGCTTAGTGGTAGGCAATGAGCAGTTCTTC
-,TRBJ1-2,TRBV11-3,-,CASSSPGSGYTF,TGTGCCAGCAGCTCGCCGGGAAGTGGCTACACCTTC
-,TRBJ2-1,TRBV6-5,-,CASSEQSNSYNEQFF,TGTGCCAGTTCAGAACAGTCGAACTCCTACAATGAGCAGTTCTTC